This is a list of T cell receptor beta chains from one sample in a study of OX40 agonist ivuxolimab in advanced cancers. Sequenced by immunoSEQ multiplex PCR; TCRdb stores in-frame clones only, minus some. The data hold tens of thousands of clones, with roughly 90% observed a single time. Sequencing was performed on CD4+ or CD8+ T cells sorted from blood, taken in a trial of the OX40 agonist ivuxolimab. These receptors were obtained from an adult with an advanced solid tumor such as melanoma, head and neck, liver or kidney cancer. CDR3s include the opening cysteine and the closing phenylalanine or tryptophan.

cdr3_length: 13
v_call: TRBV11-2
j_call: TRBJ2-7
cdr3_aa: CASSSGTAYEQYF

cdr3_length: 14
v_call: TRBV5-1
j_call: TRBJ2-1
cdr3_aa: CASRLTGPGDEQFF

cdr3_length: 17
v_call: TRBV9
j_call: TRBJ2-3
cdr3_aa: CASSAPAGTSDADTQYF

cdr3_length: 15
v_call: TRBV5-1
j_call: TRBJ1-4
cdr3_aa: CASSFGRGGDEKLFF

cdr3_length: 14
v_call: TRBV10-3
j_call: TRBJ2-3
cdr3_aa: CAISESGGTDTQYF

cdr3_length: 17
v_call: TRBV9
j_call: TRBJ2-1
cdr3_aa: CASSLQGGATPYNEQFF

cdr3_length: 17
v_call: TRBV5-1
j_call: TRBJ2-6
cdr3_aa: CASHPGDSFSGANVLTF

cdr3_length: 12
v_call: TRBV14
j_call: TRBJ1-6
cdr3_aa: CASSQRASPLHF

cdr3_length: 15
v_call: TRBV5-4
j_call: TRBJ2-7
cdr3_aa: CASSLITGGTYEQYF

cdr3_length: 17
v_call: TRBV5-1
j_call: TRBJ1-1
cdr3_aa: CASSLAALGLGNTEAFF

cdr3_length: 15
v_call: TRBV7-9
j_call: TRBJ2-1
cdr3_aa: CASSPNRGHYNEQFF

cdr3_length: 16
v_call: TRBV5-1
j_call: TRBJ2-2
cdr3_aa: CASSLAGAGPTGELFF

cdr3_length: 12
v_call: TRBV18
j_call: TRBJ1-1
cdr3_aa: CASSGPNTEAFF

cdr3_length: 15
v_call: TRBV6-5
j_call: TRBJ1-5
cdr3_aa: CASRETGGMNQPQHF

cdr3_length: 14
v_call: TRBV5-1
j_call: TRBJ2-3
cdr3_aa: CASSPLQRTDTQYF

cdr3_length: 15
v_call: TRBV7-8
j_call: TRBJ2-7
cdr3_aa: CASSLGVGGLYEQYF

cdr3_length: 14
v_call: TRBV2
j_call: TRBJ1-1
cdr3_aa: CASSPSRSNTEAFF

cdr3_length: 14
v_call: TRBV2
j_call: TRBJ1-6
cdr3_aa: CASSALREASPLHF

cdr3_length: 17
v_call: TRBV12-5
j_call: TRBJ2-1
cdr3_aa: CASGLRPSGRHHNEQFF

cdr3_length: 12
v_call: TRBV28
j_call: TRBJ2-7
cdr3_aa: CASTSKFYEQYF

cdr3_length: 14
v_call: TRBV5-1
j_call: TRBJ2-5
cdr3_aa: CASSLAGSQETQYF

cdr3_length: 17
v_call: TRBV28
j_call: TRBJ2-7
cdr3_aa: CASSPRTPYLINREQYF